This T cell receptor beta chain was identified during a study of memory CD4+ T cells and cytomegalovirus serostatus. Assay: immunoSEQ multiplex PCR; the TCRdb copy retains only in-frame clones and omits some. The repertoire holds about 57,000 clones, with over 75% as singletons. Whole-study findings and limits: The CMV-associated TCR signature appears largely within the CD4+ memory repertoire.

The sort gate was single viable CD3+CD4+CD8-CD45RO+ cells for memory CD4+ T cells. The germline V and J ends were trimmed by 6 bases and 2 bases, with 14 bases remaining between them. The CDR3 contains 14 residues. Germline CDR1 SGHVS, CDR2 FQNEAQ. In regard to this clone: The antigen remains unidentified.

The TCR comes from an adult in good health and CMV-seronegative. Sequencing was performed on memory CD4+ T cells from blood. This chain uses TRBV7-8 with TRBJ2-7; perhaps TRBD1 as D (6 bases). DNA for the CDR3: TGTGCCAGCAGTTCAGGGGTCCCGGCCTACGAGCAGTACTTC. Protein product: CASSSGVPAYEQYF. The whole variable domain, filled in from reference TRBV7-8 and TRBJ2-7, reads GAGVSQSPRYKVAKRGQDVALRCDPISGHVSLFWYQQALGQGPEFLTYFQNEAQLDKSGLPSDRFFAERPEGSVSTLKIQRTQQEDSAVYLCASSSGVPAYEQYFGPGTRLTVT.